Below are 3 T cell receptor beta chains sequenced from a single sample in a study of Ad26.COV2.S vaccination and SARS-CoV-2 variants. Treatment noted: 19 received Ad26.COV2.S at low or high dose, single or two shots; about 5 received placebo; per-sample allocation not given. The study sampled participants on day 63 after the first vaccine or placebo injection. The assay was immunoSEQ multiplex PCR, and TCRdb's table has in-frame clones only and misses some. The sample consists of approximately 420,000 clones, about 88% of them appearing once. Material: peripheral blood, obtained in a trial of Ad26.COV2.S vaccine versus placebo. The receptors come from a person between 18 and 65 years old who received the Ad26.COV2.S COVID-19 vaccine or a placebo.

This chain connects TRBV11-2 to TRBJ2-5, with 11 bases lining up with TRBD2. The CDR3 extends over 18 amino acids. The V gene end was trimmed by 2 bases and the J gene end by 4 bases; junction bases not matched to a gene: 12. Germline V lookup: CDR1 SGHAT, CDR2 FQNNGV. CDR3 DNA: TGTGCCAGCAGCTTACCTTGGGGGCTAGCGGGGGGCCCAGAGACCCAGTACTTC. Its protein is CASSLPWGLAGGPETQYF.

The chain links TRBV2 to TRBJ2-2; weak D call: TRBD2 (7 bases). The germline V and J ends were trimmed by 4 bases and 6 bases, with 12 bases remaining between them. The germline V gene has CDR1 SNHLY and CDR2 FYNNEI. The CDR3 has 14 amino acids. The CDR3 DNA follows: TGTGCCAGCAGTGTGGGGGGGCCGGCCGGGGAGCTGTTTTTT. Residues: CASSVGGPAGELFF.

The chain joins TRBV27 to TRBJ1-4; no definite D call. Trimming took 6 bases from V and 3 from J, leaving 11 bases between them. This CDR3 region has 14 residues. Per the germline V gene, CDR1 is MNHEY and CDR2 is SMNVEV (reference sequence). Here the CDR3 DNA reads TGTGCCAGCAGCAAAGACGGTGCTAATGAAAAACTGTTTTTT. Its protein product is CASSKDGANEKLFF.